This TCR beta chain was profiled in a study of shared clonotypes between healthy human individuals. About the study: The cohort comprised a couple of women and a few men. Their ages spanned 18 to 49 years. Overall study results and limits: Rarefaction showed sorted-subset sequencing was incomplete despite large depth.

The run depth of the assay was deep. Generated by immunoSEQ multiplex PCR, the TCRdb table keeps only in-frame clones and is missing some. The sample includes under 750,000 clones, approximately 72% seen only once; the top ten take about 1.8%. Turning to this clone: No antigen is known for it.

V trimming: 6 bases; J trimming: 6 bases; junction bases outside the gene matches: 8. The germline V gene encodes CDR1 MNHEY and CDR2 SMNVEV (reference sequence). This CDR3 has 15 residues. The clonotype comes from a woman aged 25 to 39 in good health. This chain links TRBV27 with TRBJ2-2, with 9 bases identical to TRBD1. Sequencing was performed on memory CD4+ T cells sorted from blood. Noted subset: CD45RA-negative fraction. The CDR3 is CASSIPGQGSGELFF. DNA of the CDR3: TGTGCCAGCAGCATCCCGGGACAGGGTTCCGGGGAGCTGTTTTTT.